This T cell receptor beta chain was documented in a study of cytomegalovirus exposure and HLA in healthy donors. Study at large: It was reported in a later analysis that the 120 validation repertoires used the same platform as the 650 to 800 first-cohort repertoires.

As concerns this clone: Its cognate antigen is unknown.

Study conclusions and caveats: In vitro checks showed that a few CMV-associated chains really do target CMV antigens. The study labeled 170 or so TCR beta chains cytomegalovirus-associated. High specificity and sensitivity for cytomegalovirus status were reported for the classifier.

The table came from immunoSEQ multiplex PCR; TCRdb's copy has only in-frame clones and leaves some out. The sample holds approximately 200,000 clones; approximately 78% are singletons and the top ten take 1% to 1.5%. The source is a woman in her twenties or thirties in good health and CMV-seronegative. Specimen: PBMCs.

The CDR3 protein is CASSPPTGQSYYGYTF. In nucleotides, the CDR3 is TGTGCCAGCTCACCACCTACGGGACAGTCCTACTATGGCTACACCTTC. The chain couples TRBV18 to TRBJ1-2; 7 bases map to TRBD1. The CDR3 length is 16 residues. Germline V gives CDR1 KGHSH, CDR2 LQKENI. J was trimmed by 3 bases and V by 0 bases; bases with no gene match: 7.